This T cell receptor beta chain was profiled in a study of identical twins. This clonotype occurred a few times. The CDR3 sequence is 14 residues long. V was clipped by 4 bases and J by 6 bases, with 13 bases between them. Looked up from germline, CDR1 is LGHNA and CDR2 is YNFKEQ. Each CDR3 protein is one row after TCRdb ran MiXCR on the 5' RACE reads. The data contain roughly 470,000 distinct CDR3 sequences, 14% of them singletons. The sample was also linked to a second study, of yellow fever vaccine responses in identical twins.

This clonotype originated in a woman aged 18 to 35 in good health. Source material: CD4+ T cells sorted from blood. This chain uses TRBV4-2 with TRBJ1-5; D is undetermined. The CDR3: CASSLHREGQPQHF. The CDR3 DNA reads as TGTGCCAGCAGCCTCCATCGGGAGGGTCAGCCCCAGCATTTT.